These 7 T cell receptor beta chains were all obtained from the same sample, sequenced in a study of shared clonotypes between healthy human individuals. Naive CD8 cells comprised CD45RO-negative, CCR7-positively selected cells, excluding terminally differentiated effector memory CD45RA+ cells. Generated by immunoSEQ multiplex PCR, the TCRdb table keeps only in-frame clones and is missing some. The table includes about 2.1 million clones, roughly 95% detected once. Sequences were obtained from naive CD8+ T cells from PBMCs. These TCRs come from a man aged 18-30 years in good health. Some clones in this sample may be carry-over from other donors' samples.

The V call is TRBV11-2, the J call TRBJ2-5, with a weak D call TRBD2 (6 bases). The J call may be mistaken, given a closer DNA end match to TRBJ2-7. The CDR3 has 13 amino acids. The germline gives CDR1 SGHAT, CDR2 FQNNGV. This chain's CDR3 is CASSRTGAYEQYF. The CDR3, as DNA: TGTGCCAGCAGCCGGACGGGGGCCTACGAGCAGTACTTC.

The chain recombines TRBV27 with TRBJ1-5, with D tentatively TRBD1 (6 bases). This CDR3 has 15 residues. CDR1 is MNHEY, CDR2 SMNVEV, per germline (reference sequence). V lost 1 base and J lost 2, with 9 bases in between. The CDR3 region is CASSLFSGGNQPQHF. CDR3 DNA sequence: TGTGCCAGCAGTTTATTCTCAGGGGGCAATCAGCCCCAGCATTTT.

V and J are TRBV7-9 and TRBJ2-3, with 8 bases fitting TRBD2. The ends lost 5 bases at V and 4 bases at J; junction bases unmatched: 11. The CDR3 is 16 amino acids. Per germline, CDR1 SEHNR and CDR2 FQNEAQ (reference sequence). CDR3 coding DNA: TGTGCCAGCAGCCATCCGGGACTAGAGGTTGCAGATACGCAGTATTTT. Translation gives CASSHPGLEVADTQYF.

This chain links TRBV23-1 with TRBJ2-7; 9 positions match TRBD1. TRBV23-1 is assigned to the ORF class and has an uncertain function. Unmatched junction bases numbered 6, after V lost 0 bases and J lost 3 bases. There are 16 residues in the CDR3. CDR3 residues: CASSQSWGTGLYEQYF. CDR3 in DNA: TGCGCCAGCAGTCAATCGTGGGGGACAGGGCTCTACGAGCAGTACTTC.

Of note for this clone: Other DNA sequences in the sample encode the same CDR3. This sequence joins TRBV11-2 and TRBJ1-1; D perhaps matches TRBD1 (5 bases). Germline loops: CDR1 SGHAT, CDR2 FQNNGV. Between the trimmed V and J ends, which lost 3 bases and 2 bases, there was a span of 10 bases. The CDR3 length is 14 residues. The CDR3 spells CASSLEWGNTEAFF. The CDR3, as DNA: TGTGCCAGCAGCTTGGAATGGGGCAACACTGAAGCTTTCTTT.

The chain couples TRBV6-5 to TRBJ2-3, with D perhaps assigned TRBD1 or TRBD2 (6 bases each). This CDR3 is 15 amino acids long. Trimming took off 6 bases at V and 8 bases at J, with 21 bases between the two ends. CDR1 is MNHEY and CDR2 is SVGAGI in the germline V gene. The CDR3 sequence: CASSPTRWGAGTQYF. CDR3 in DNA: TGTGCCAGCAGCCCTACACGGTGGGGGGCTGGTACGCAGTATTTT.

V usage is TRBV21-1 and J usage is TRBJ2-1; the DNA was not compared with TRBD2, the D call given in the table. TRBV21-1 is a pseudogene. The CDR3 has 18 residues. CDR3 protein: CASSKAGGLAGADNEQFF. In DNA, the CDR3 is TGTGCCAGCAGCAAAGCAGGAGGACTAGCGGGAGCAGACAATGAGCAGTTCTTC.